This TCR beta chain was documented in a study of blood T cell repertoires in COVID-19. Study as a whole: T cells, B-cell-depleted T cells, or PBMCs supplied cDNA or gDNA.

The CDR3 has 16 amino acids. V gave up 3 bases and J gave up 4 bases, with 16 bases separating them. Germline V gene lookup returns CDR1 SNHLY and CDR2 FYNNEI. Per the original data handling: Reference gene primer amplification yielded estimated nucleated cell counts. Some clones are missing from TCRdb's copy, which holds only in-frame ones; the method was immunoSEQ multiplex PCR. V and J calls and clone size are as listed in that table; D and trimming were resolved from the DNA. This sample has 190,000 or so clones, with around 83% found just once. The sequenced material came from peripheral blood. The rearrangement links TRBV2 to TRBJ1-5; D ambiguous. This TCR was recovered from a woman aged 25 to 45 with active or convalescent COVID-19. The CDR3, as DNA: TGTGCCAGCAGTGAGTCCACGAGGGCTGGGAATCAGCCCCAGCATTTT. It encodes CASSESTRAGNQPQHF.